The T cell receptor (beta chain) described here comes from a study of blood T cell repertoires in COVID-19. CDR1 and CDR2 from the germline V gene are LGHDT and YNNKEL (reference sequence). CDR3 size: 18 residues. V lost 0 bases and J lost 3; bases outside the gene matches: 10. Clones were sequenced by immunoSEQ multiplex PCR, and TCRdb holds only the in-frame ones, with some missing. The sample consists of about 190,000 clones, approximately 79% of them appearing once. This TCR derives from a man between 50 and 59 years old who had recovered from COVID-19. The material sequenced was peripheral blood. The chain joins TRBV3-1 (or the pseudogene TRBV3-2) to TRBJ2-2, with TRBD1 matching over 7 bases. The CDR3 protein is CASSQDFDREFYTGELFF. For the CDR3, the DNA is TGTGCCAGCAGCCAAGATTTTGACAGGGAGTTCTACACCGGGGAGCTGTTTTTT.